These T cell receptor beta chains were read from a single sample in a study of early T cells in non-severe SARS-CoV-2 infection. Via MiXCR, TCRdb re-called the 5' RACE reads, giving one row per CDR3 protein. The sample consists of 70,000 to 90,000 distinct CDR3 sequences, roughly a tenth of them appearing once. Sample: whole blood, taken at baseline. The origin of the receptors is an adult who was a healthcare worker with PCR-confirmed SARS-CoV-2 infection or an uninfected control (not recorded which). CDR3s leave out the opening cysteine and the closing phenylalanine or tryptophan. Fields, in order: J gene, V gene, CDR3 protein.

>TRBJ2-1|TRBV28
ATKNRGGFSKGPKNEQF
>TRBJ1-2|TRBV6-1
ASSPKRGLYGYT
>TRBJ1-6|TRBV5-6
ASSYGTGGSPLH
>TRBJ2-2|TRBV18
ASSPPGAENTGELF
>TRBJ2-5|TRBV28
ASSPDPGQGAKTQY
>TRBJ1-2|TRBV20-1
SAFKPGQGAEGYT
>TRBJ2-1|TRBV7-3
ASSSLGGQGGGEQF
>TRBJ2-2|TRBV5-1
ASSETGTANTGELF
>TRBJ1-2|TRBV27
ASSTRQRNGYT
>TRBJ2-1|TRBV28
ASSSASPRNEQF
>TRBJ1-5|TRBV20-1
SASGPPQGVSNQPQH
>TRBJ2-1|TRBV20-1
SARALDLNEQF
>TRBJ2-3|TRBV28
ASSFVFAGPQQREVTDTQY
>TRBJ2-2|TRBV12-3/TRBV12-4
ASSRGTAGTGELF
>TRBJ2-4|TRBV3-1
ASSQDQGSAKF
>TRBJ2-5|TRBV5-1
ASRARIQETQY
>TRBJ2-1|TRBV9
ASSVGGLVGEQF
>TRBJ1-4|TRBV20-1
SARDWGRGVGTNEKLF
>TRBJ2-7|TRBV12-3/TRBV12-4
ASSLEQGPYEQY
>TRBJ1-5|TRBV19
ATTGGLVGNQPQH
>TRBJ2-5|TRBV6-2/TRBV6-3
ASSRGRGETQY
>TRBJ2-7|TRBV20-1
SARDGGYEQY
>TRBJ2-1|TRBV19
ATQRDSDRNEQF
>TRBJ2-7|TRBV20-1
SAVLAEQY
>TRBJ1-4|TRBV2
ASTYFATNEKLF
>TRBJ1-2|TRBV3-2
ASSQPTGTWGYT
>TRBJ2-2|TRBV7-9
VSSLSTGELF
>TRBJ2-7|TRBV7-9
ASSSDSGPVEQY
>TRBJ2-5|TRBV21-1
ASSKCSTEYQETQY
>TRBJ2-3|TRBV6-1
ASQREMLDTQY
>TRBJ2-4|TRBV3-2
ASSQGTASLAKNIQY
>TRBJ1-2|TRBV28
ASSLMSRGGYT
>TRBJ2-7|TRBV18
ASSPNTGVYEQY
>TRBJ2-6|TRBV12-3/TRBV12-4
ASSPPGWGIYGANVLT
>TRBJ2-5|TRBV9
ASSTSGIVSETQY
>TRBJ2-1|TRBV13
ASSMDLAGVRDEQF
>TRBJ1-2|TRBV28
ATEGGDGYGYT
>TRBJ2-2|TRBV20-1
SANSREREWTGELF
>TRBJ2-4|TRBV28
ASSLTGTGDLAKNIQY
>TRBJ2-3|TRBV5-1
ASSSGTRTDTQY
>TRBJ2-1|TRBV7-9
ASNLLRVEQF
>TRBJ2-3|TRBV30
AWRVADTQY
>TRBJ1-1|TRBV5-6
ASSLYGATARREAF
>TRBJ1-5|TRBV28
ASSYRGLSQPQH
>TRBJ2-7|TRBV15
ATSRDLERENEQY